Listed here are 23 T cell receptor beta chains from one sample, sequenced in a study of blood T cells in healthy people across ages. Primed by a sample-barcoded 5' primer and a J-beta primer mix, a second PCR proceeded for about 7 to 11 cycles. MiXCR was run by TCRdb on the 5' RACE reads, yielding one entry per CDR3 protein. The sample has around 1,000,000 distinct CDR3 sequences, almost 25% seen once. Separately, the same data were catalogued under a study of T cells of mothers and their children.

The sequenced sample consisted of blood. All receptors derive from a girl aged 2 to 9 in good health.

J is TRBJ1-4 and V is TRBV20-1, with D perhaps matching TRBD1 (6 bases). Trimming removed 3 bases from V and 8 bases from J, with 16 bases in between. From germline, CDR1 is DFQATT and CDR2 SNEGSKA (reference sequence). The CDR3 totals 14 residues. CDR3 DNA sequence: TGCAGTGCTAGGGGTCGGGGGCTTGGGGAAAAACTGTTTTTT. Its translation: CSARGRGLGEKLFF.

This clonotype was recorded only once. This chain connects TRBV10-3 to TRBJ1-1; D possibly corresponds to TRBD1 (5 bases). Germline CDR1 reads ENHRY; CDR2 reads SYGVKD. Trimming took 3 bases from V and 2 from J, leaving 10 bases between them. CDR3 size: 14 residues. This CDR3 reads CAISDGQGNTEAFF. The CDR3 coding sequence is TGTGCCATCAGTGACGGGCAGGGAAACACTGAAGCTTTCTTT.

The V call is TRBV5-1, the J call TRBJ2-2; the D gene is possibly TRBD2 (6 bases). The CDR3 extends over 15 amino acids. In germline, CDR1 is SGHRS, CDR2 YFSETQ. V gave up 4 bases and J gave up 4 bases, with 14 bases separating them. CDR3 DNA: TGCGCCAGCAGCACCTCCGGGACTGTCACCGGGGAGCTGTTTTTT. Amino acids: CASSTSGTVTGELFF. The full variable domain, completed using reference TRBV5-1 and TRBJ2-2, is KAGVTQTPRYLIKTRGQQVTLSCSPISGHRSVSWYQQTPGQGLQFLFEYFSETQRNKGNFPGRFSGRQFSNSRSEMNVSTLELGDSALYLCASSTSGTVTGELFFGEGSRLTVL.

This chain uses TRBV27 with TRBJ2-1; the D gene is possibly TRBD1 (5 bases). The V end lost 5 bases, the J end lost 8 bases, and 13 bases lay between the germline ends. Germline V gives CDR1 MNHEY, CDR2 SMNVEV (reference sequence). This CDR3 is 13 amino acids long. CDR3 protein: CASSVRVTYEQFF. The CDR3 nucleotides are TGTGCCAGCAGTGTCAGGGTTACATATGAGCAGTTCTTC.

The chain carries TRBV9 and TRBJ2-5; D not certain. This CDR3 contains 15 residues. From germline, CDR1 is SGDLS and CDR2 YYNGEE. V was shortened by 10 bases and J by 4 bases, with 23 bases between the two germline ends. CDR3 nucleotides: TGTGCCGGCGGCCCTGACGCAAGTTCTGTAGAGACCCAGTACTTC. It is translated as CAGGPDASSVETQYF.

The V and J genes are TRBV29-1 and TRBJ1-2; 7 bases map to TRBD1. The V and J ends lost 3 bases and 4 bases, in that order; junction bases with no gene match: 8. Germline V gene data show CDR1 as SQVTM and CDR2 as ANQGSEA. This CDR3 has 14 amino acids. CDR3 protein: CSVDRQGEGYGYTF. The CDR3 DNA sequence: TGCAGCGTTGACCGACAGGGAGAGGGCTATGGCTACACCTTC.

V is TRBV4-1 and J is TRBJ1-6, with 9 bases that match TRBD1. The CDR3 length is 17 residues. Looked up from germline, CDR1 is MGHRA and CDR2 is YSYEKL. After removal of 0 bases from V and 7 bases from J, the junction contained 7 bases not matched to a gene. The CDR3 loop reads CASSQEPLTGGNSPLHF. The CDR3 nucleotides are TGCGCCAGCAGCCAAGAACCCCTGACAGGGGGGAATTCACCCCTCCACTTT.

The V gene is TRBV4-1, the J gene TRBJ2-5; D unresolved. Trimming took off 5 bases at V and 4 bases at J, with 8 bases between the two ends. Per the germline V gene, CDR1 is MGHRA and CDR2 is YSYEKL. The CDR3 spans 12 residues. This CDR3 reads CASSGPSETQYF. The CDR3 bases are TGCGCCAGCAGCGGGCCTTCAGAGACCCAGTACTTC.

The chain links TRBV28 to TRBJ1-1; D call uncertain. Germline CDR1 and CDR2: MDHEN and SYDVKM. The V gene lost 3 bases and the J gene lost 1 base, with 15 bases spanning the gap. This CDR3 is 16 amino acids long. The CDR3 DNA is TGTGCCAGCAGTTTCTACAGCTTATTTGGGAACACTGAAGCTTTCTTT. It encodes CASSFYSLFGNTEAFF.

In its sample, this clonotype was seen a few times. The gene calls are TRBV10-3 and TRBJ1-1, with no clear D. This CDR3 has 14 amino acids. V lost 3 bases to trimming and J lost 0 bases, with 8 bases between them. Per the germline V gene, CDR1 is ENHRY and CDR2 is SYGVKD. As DNA, the CDR3 is TGTGCCATCAGTGATGGGCAGTTGAACACTGAAGCTTTCTTT. Its translation is CAISDGQLNTEAFF.

The J gene is TRBJ1-6, the V gene TRBV11-2; D is unresolved. The V end lost 4 bases, the J end lost 7 bases, and 11 bases lay between the germline ends. This CDR3 is built from 14 residues. From germline, CDR1 is SGHAT and CDR2 FQNNGV. The CDR3 DNA is TGTGCCAGCAGCTCTCCGGGCCAAAATTCACCCCTCCACTTT. It specifies CASSSPGQNSPLHF.

This chain links TRBV3-1 with TRBJ1-2; maybe TRBD1 (5 bases). Germline CDR1 LGHDT, CDR2 YNNKEL (reference sequence). CDR3 length: 14 amino acids. V was cut by 0 bases and J by 6 bases, with 11 bases left in between. In DNA, the CDR3 is TGTGCCAGCAGCCAAGATAAGGGGCTGGATGGCTACACCTTC. Protein product: CASSQDKGLDGYTF.

This chain connects TRBV2 to TRBJ2-7; D might be TRBD1 or TRBD2, each matching 5 bases. Between the trimmed V and J ends, which lost 11 bases and 3 bases, there was a span of 14 bases. Germline V lookup: CDR1 SNHLY, CDR2 FYNNEI. The CDR3 loop spans 12 amino acids. The CDR3 protein is CAGGEGLYEQYF. The CDR3, as DNA: TGTGCCGGGGGTGAGGGCCTCTACGAGCAGTACTTC.

This chain uses TRBV12-5 with TRBJ1-5, with D possibly TRBD1 on 6 matching bases. Germline V gives CDR1 LGHNT, CDR2 FRNRAP. The V end lost 9 bases, the J end lost 1 base, and 13 bases lay between the germline ends. This CDR3 has 14 amino acids. DNA for the CDR3: TGTGCTAGCAGACAGGTCGACAGCAATCAGCCCCAGCATTTT. Protein: CASRQVDSNQPQHF.

V gene TRBV20-1 combines with J gene TRBJ2-7; weak D call: TRBD2 (5 bases). V lost 5 bases, J lost 5 bases, and 22 bases lay in between. The CDR3 loop spans 15 amino acids. Germline V CDR1 and CDR2: DFQATT, SNEGSKA (reference sequence). Written as DNA, the CDR3 is TGCAGTGCTCCGGTAGTAAGCGGCCCGAGGCACGAGCAGTACTTC. Its protein is CSAPVVSGPRHEQYF.

This rearrangement joins TRBV27 to TRBJ2-1, with a weak D call TRBD2 (5 bases). The J call may be faulty, since TRBJ2-5 better matches the DNA end. CDR1 MNHEY and CDR2 SMNVEV come from the germline V gene (reference sequence). The CDR3 sequence is 15 residues long. The CDR3 nucleotides are TGTGCCAGCAGTTCATTCAAGGACTGGGAAGAGACCCAGTACTTC. Encoded protein: CASSSFKDWEETQYF.

The chain employs TRBV5-1 and TRBJ2-7; a weak D match, TRBD2 (6 bases). The CDR3 length is 13 residues. Germline assignment: CDR1 SGHRS and CDR2 YFSETQ. Trimming stripped 3 bases from V and 4 bases from J, with 11 bases between. Here the CDR3 reads CASSSAGKYEQYF. The CDR3 DNA reads TGCGCCAGCAGCTCCGCGGGAAAGTACGAGCAGTACTTC.

The rearrangement links TRBV20-1 to TRBJ2-5; possibly TRBD1 for D (6 bases). CDR3 size: 14 residues. Trimming removed 3 bases at V and 7 bases at J, with 18 bases between. From germline, CDR1 is DFQATT and CDR2 SNEGSKA (reference sequence). CDR3 coding DNA: TGCAGTGCTAGTGACTACCGGGACATTAGGACCCAGTACTTC. Protein product: CSASDYRDIRTQYF.

This sequence joins TRBV29-1 and TRBJ1-1; D gene uncertain. The CDR3 sequence is 13 residues long. Germline CDR1 reads SQVTM; CDR2 reads ANQGSEA. V lost 7 bases and J lost 3, with 15 bases in between. CDR3 protein: CSAERYADTEAFF. CDR3 bases: TGCAGCGCCGAAAGATACGCTGACACTGAAGCTTTCTTT.

The chain recombines TRBV28 with TRBJ2-7; D unresolved. Trimming took off 5 bases at V and 7 bases at J, with 9 bases between the two ends. Germline CDR1 reads MDHEN; CDR2 reads SYDVKM. The CDR3 consists of 11 residues. CDR3 residues: CASSKTGEQYF. Written as DNA, the CDR3 is TGTGCCAGCAGTAAGACCGGAGAGCAGTACTTC.

This chain connects TRBV6-5 to TRBJ2-5; D uncertain. There are 15 residues in the CDR3. Trimming stripped 2 bases from V and 0 bases from J, with 10 bases between. Looked up from germline, CDR1 is MNHEY and CDR2 is SVGAGI. CDR3 region: CASSYSHEYQETQYF. The CDR3 DNA follows: TGTGCCAGCAGTTACAGCCATGAGTACCAAGAGACCCAGTACTTC.

This clonotype was detected a few times. V and J are TRBV19 and TRBJ2-3, with 8 bases fitting TRBD1. Trimming removed 8 bases from V and 2 bases from J; junction bases left unmatched: 6. The CDR3 spans 14 residues. Germline CDR1 is LNHDA and CDR2 is SQIVND (reference sequence). This CDR3 is CASRRDRTTDTQYF. CDR3 coding DNA: TGTGCCAGTCGAAGGGACAGGACCACAGATACGCAGTATTTT.

The rearrangement links TRBV7-2 to TRBJ2-1, with 8 nucleotides matching TRBD2. V lost 10 bases, J lost 8 bases, and 13 bases stayed unmatched. Germline assignment: CDR1 SGHTA and CDR2 FQGNSA. This CDR3 spans 14 amino acids. CDR3 in amino acids: CATPRGGVLDEQFF. As DNA, the CDR3 is TGTGCCACGCCCCGGGGGGGCGTTTTGGATGAGCAGTTCTTC.